This TCR beta chain is drawn from a study of T cells in Graves' hyperthyroidism and ophthalmopathy. Findings and limits, study-wide: Ophthalmopathy was separated from stable hyperthyroidism by a 13 V-J model.

Any patient presenting with uncontrolled infection, other autoimmune disease, pregnancy or lactation was left out. In the case of this clonotype: Its matching antigen is unknown. A junction end diverges from the germline sequence, so it may reflect a read error.

The length of the CDR3 is 14 residues. CDR1 and CDR2 from the germline V gene are MRHNA and SNTAGT. Regions amplified from RNA transcripts were the TCR beta CDR3 regions. During a first-round RT-PCR of the TCR CDR3, the HTBI primer set was used. TCRdb reanalysed the multiplex PCR reads using MiXCR and keeps one entry per CDR3 protein. The sample has about 760,000 distinct CDR3 sequences, around a third seen once. This clonotype originated in a woman in her thirties or forties with Graves' hyperthyroidism. Sequenced: blood. This chain joins TRBV6-4 and TRBJ1-5, with 11 positions matching TRBD1. DNA for the CDR3: TGTGCCTGCAGGACAGGGGGCTCCCACCAGCCCCAGCATTTT. Protein: CACRTGGSHQPQHF.